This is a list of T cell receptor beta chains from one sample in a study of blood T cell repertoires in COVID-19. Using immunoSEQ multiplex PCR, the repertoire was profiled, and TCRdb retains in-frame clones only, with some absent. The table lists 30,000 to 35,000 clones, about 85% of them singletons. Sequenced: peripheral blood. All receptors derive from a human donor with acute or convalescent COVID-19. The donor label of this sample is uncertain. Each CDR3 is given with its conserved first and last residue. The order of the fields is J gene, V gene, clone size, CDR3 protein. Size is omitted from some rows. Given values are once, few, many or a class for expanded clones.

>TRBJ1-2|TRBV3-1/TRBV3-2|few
CASSLSGGNYGYTF
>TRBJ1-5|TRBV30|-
CAWSTTGPNQPQHF
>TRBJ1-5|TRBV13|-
CASSPDRSQPQHF
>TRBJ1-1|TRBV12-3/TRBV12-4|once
CASSYTGGETFF
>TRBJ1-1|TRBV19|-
CASSDGTGITEAFF
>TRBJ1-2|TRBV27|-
CASSPTGTGLNYGYTF
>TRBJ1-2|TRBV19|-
CASSQKTGGPGYTF
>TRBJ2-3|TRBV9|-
CASSVGASGRIDTQYF
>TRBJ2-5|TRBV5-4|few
CASSGDRVGETQYF
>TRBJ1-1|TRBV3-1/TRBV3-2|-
CASSRQGAYGEAFF
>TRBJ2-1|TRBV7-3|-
CASSLGQGTPDEQFF
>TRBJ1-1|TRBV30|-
CAWGPGLQVAFF
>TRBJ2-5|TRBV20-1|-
CSASSYDRGETQYF
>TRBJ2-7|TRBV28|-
CASYTGTVGSYEQYF
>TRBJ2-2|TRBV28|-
CASSLLRGIGTGELFF
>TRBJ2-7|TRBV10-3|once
CAITPSGASYEQYF
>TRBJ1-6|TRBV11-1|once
CASSLEDRGSPLHF
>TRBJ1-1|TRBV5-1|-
CASSSSGQTNTEAFF
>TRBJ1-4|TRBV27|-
CASSLTGWGEKLFF
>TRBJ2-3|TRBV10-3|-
CAISEGGTAMDTQYF
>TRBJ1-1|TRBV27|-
CASSPHPGLRGRMNTEAFF
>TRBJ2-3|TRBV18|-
CASSPVVTDTQYF
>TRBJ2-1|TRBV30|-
CAWSVAGGDEQFF
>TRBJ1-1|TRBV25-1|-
CASSYGDRGRNTEAFF
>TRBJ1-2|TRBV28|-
CASSFRGRDYGYTF
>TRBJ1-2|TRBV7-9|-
CASSSSGQGGGYTF
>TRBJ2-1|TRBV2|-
CASTASGGGYNEQFF
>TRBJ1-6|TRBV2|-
CASTLRQTNSPLHF
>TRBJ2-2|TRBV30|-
CAWKWKGKSDTGELFF
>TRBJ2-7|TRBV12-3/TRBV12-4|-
CASTLGGSGEQYF
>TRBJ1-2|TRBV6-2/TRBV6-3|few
CASSPPWEVYGYTF
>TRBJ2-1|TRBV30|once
CAWSKGLALNEQFF
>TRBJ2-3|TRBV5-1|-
CASSTGQYTDTQYF
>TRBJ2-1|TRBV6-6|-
CASSLPPLAGKYNEQFF
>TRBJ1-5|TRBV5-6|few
CASSIDRDSNQPQHF
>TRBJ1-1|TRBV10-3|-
CAISRTGNENTEAFF
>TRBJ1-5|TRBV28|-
CASSYAGWGDSNQPQHF
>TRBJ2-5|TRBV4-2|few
CASSPRLLARETQYF
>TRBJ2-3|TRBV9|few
CASSVVASTDTQYF
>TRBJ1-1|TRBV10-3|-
CAISGQPGTEAFF
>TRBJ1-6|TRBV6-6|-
CASSSYPGQNSPLHF
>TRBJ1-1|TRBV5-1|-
CASRTGQGRTEAFF
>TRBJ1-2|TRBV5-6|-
CASGLVWGDYGYTF
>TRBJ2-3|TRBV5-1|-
CASSGIAGGPGDTQYF
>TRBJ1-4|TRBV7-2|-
CASSTRIATNEKLFF
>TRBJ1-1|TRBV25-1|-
CASSTGANTEAFF
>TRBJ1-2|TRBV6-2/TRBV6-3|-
CASSPAVYGYTF
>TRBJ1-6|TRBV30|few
CAWQGVSSPLHF
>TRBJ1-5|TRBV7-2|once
CASSLASERNQPQHF
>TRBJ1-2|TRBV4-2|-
CASSQEITGIGNYGYTF
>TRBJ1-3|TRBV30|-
CAWNGPGFPGNTIYF
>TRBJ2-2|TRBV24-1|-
CATSDSGRGLWSGELFF
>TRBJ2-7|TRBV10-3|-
CAITGTGIYEQYF
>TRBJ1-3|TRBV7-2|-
CASSLGQSRDTIYF
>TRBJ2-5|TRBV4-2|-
CASSQGGTGETQYF
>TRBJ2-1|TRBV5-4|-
CASSGGRVSYNEQFF
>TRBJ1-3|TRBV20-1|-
CSASFSSGNTIYF
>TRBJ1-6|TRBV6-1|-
CASSGAGGTSINNSPLHF
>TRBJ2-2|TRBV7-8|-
CASSLEGGGTGELFF